Here is one TCR beta chain with its context. The data are from a study of blood T cell repertoires in COVID-19. Overall study: Sites across the United States, Italy and Spain contributed samples from acute and convalescent COVID-19. The cDNA or gDNA used as material had been derived from T cells, B-cell-depleted T cells, or PBMCs.

Per the study methods: Using reference gene primer amplification, nucleated cell counts were estimated. Assay: immunoSEQ multiplex PCR; the TCRdb copy retains only in-frame clones and omits some. D and trimming come from the DNA, and the V and J calls and clone size come from that table. The table lists more than 200,000 clones, roughly 80% of them singletons. Germline V CDR1 and CDR2: MNHEY, SVGAGI. The CDR3 runs 15 residues. V was cut by 5 bases and J by 1 base, with 15 bases left in between. V gene TRBV6-5 combines with J gene TRBJ2-7; tentative D call: TRBD1 (6 bases). Material: peripheral blood. The sequence derives from a man aged 55 to 70 with acute or convalescent COVID-19. The CDR3 loop is CASSPYRVESYEQYF. CDR3 coding DNA: TGTGCCAGCAGTCCCTACAGGGTAGAATCCTACGAGCAGTACTTC.